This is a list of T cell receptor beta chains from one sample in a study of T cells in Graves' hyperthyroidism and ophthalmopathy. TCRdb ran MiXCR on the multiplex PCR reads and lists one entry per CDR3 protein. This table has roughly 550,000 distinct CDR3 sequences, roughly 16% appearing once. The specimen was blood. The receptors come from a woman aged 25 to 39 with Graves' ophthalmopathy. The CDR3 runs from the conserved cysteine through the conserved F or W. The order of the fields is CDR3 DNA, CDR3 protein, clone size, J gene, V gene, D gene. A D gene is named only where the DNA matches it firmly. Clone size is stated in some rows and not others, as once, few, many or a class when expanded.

TGCGCCAGCAGCCCGGGTGGGCCACCCGAGCAGTACTTC | CASSPGGPPEQYF | many | TRBJ2-7 | TRBV5-1 | .
TGTGCCAGCTCACCGTGGGTCCGGACCACCTACGAGCAGTACTTC | CASSPWVRTTYEQYF | . | TRBJ2-7 | TRBV18 | .
TGCAGTGTCAGGACTAGCGAGTTAGATACGCAGTATTTT | CSVRTSELDTQYF | many | TRBJ2-3 | TRBV20-1 | TRBD2
TGTGCCAGCAGCTCATGGCAAGGACAGGCAGGGGCTGGAAACACCATATATTTT | CASSSWQGQAGAGNTIYF | few | TRBJ1-3 | TRBV7-2 | TRBD1
TGCAGTGCTAGCGAGACAGGGGCCTACGAGCAGTACTTC | CSASETGAYEQYF | . | TRBJ2-7 | TRBV20-1 | TRBD1
TGCGCCAGCAGCTTGGACGCACTCAGGACTAGCGGGAGATTGGGCGGTGAGCAGTTCTTC | CASSLDALRTSGRLGGEQFF | many | TRBJ2-1 | TRBV5-1 | TRBD2
TGTGCCAGCAGTTCCTCCGACGGCGATGGGCCCCAGCATTTT | CASSSSDGDGPQHF | many | TRBJ1-5 | TRBV28 | .
TGTGCCAGCAGTTACCCGGGGGACAGGGACTACGAGCAGTACTTC | CASSYPGDRDYEQYF | many | TRBJ2-7 | TRBV6-2/TRBV6-3 | TRBD1
TGTGCCAGCAGGGGGCCCCGAAGCGGGAGTGTGAGAACCTACAATGAGCAGTTCTTC | CASRGPRSGSVRTYNEQFF | few | TRBJ2-1 | TRBV27 | TRBD2
TGTGCCAGTAGTATCCAGATCTCCAATCAGCCCCAGCATTTT | CASSIQISNQPQHF | . | TRBJ1-5 | TRBV19 | .
TGTGCCAGCACCAATAGGGGGGGCAACAATCAGCCCCAGCATTTT | CASTNRGGNNQPQHF | many | TRBJ1-5 | TRBV28 | .
TGCGCCAGCAGCCTTTCCAGGGATTACAATGAGCAGTTCTTC | CASSLSRDYNEQFF | . | TRBJ2-1 | TRBV4-1 | .
TGTGCCAGCAGCCAAGAAGGTGGACTAGGGAACACTGAAGCTTTCTTT | CASSQEGGLGNTEAFF | many | TRBJ1-1 | TRBV3-1 | .
TGTGCCAGCAGCTTACAAGGGACAGGGGTCGCTGAGACCCAGTACTTC | CASSLQGTGVAETQYF | few | TRBJ2-5 | TRBV7-9 | TRBD1
TGCAGCGTCCAGCTGGGGAGGGAAAACTATGGCTACACCTTC | CSVQLGRENYGYTF | . | TRBJ1-2 | TRBV29-1 | .
TGTGCCAGCAGCCCACCTCCCTCCCGACTAGCGGGGAGCACAGATACGCAGTATTTT | CASSPPPSRLAGSTDTQYF | . | TRBJ2-3 | TRBV9 | TRBD2
TGTGCCAGCAGCTTAATGGGCGGGAGGGAGACCGGGGAGCTGTTTTTT | CASSLMGGRETGELFF | few | TRBJ2-2 | TRBV7-3 | TRBD2
TGTGCCAGCCGCGAGAGTGAAGGGCGCGACGAGCAGTACTTC | CASRESEGRDEQYF | . | TRBJ2-7 | TRBV6-1 | .
TGTGCCTGGAGTGTACCATGGACAGGGGCGATCCACGAGCAGTACTTC | CAWSVPWTGAIHEQYF | many | TRBJ2-7 | TRBV30 | TRBD1
TGTGCCAGCAGTTTAGCAATGGCCCATGGCTACACCTTC | CASSLAMAHGYTF | few | TRBJ1-2 | TRBV12-3/TRBV12-4 | .
TGTGCCAGCAGCTTAGCCCGACTAGCGGGAGCGGACGGGGAGCTGTTTTTT | CASSLARLAGADGELFF | . | TRBJ2-2 | TRBV7-4 | TRBD2
TGTGCCAGCAGTGAATCGGACAGGGCTGAAACCTTC | CASSESDRAETF | . | TRBJ1-2 | TRBV6-1 | TRBD1
TGTGCCAGCAGCTTGTCCCCCGGGACTCGGGATGGCTACACCTTC | CASSLSPGTRDGYTF | . | TRBJ1-2 | TRBV5-4 | .
TGTGCCAGTAGTACCCCGAATGAGCAGTTCTTC | CASSTPNEQFF | few | TRBJ2-1 | TRBV9 | .
TGTGCCAGCAGCCTCGGACAGATCATGAACACTGAAGCTTTCTTT | CASSLGQIMNTEAFF | many | TRBJ1-1 | TRBV7-9 | .